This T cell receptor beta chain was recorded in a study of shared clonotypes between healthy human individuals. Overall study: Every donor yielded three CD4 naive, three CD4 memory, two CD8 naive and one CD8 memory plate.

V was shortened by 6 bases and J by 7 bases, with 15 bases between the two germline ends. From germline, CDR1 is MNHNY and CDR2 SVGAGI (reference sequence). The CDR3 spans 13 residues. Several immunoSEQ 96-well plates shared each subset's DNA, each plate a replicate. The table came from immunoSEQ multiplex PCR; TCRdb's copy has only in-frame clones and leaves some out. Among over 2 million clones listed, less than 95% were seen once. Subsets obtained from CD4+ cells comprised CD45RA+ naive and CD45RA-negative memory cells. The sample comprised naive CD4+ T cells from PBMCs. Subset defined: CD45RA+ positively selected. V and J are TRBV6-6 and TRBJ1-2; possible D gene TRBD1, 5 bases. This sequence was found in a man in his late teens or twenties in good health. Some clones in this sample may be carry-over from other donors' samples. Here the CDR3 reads CASSRDRSGGYTF. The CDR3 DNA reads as TGTGCCAGCAGCCGGGACCGTTCTGGTGGCTACACCTTC.